Described below is a single T cell receptor beta chain sequence and its context. CDR1 and CDR2 (germline): LGHDT, YNNKEL (reference sequence). This CDR3 contains 15 residues. V lost 6 bases to trimming and J lost 4 bases; unmatched junction nucleotides: 4. Assay: immunoSEQ multiplex PCR; the TCRdb copy retains only in-frame clones and omits some. The sample has 260,000 or so clones; 82% are singletons. The data belong to a study of control samples from healthy donors and cancer patients. Sequences were obtained from PBMCs. The rearrangement uses TRBV3-1 (or the pseudogene TRBV3-2) and TRBJ2-3; 13 nucleotides agree with TRBD2. This receptor was taken from a woman in her sixties with lung cancer. CDR3 protein: CASRTSGRSADTQYF. The CDR3 nucleotides read TGTGCCAGCAGGACTAGCGGGAGGTCAGCAGATACGCAGTATTTT.